The clone carrying this T cell receptor beta chain appeared a few times. Its antigen is unknown. TCRdb keeps only in-frame clones here, not all; method: immunoSEQ multiplex PCR. The sample contains 600,000 to 800,000 clones, 72% of which appear only once. This sample is drawn from a study of shared clonotypes between healthy human individuals. Overall study context: CD4 naive and CD4 memory each took three plates per donor, while CD8 naive took two and CD8 memory one. Study-level points and caveats: Roughly 5% of naive CD4 clonotypes were common to a handful of donors. Among the subsets, naive ones generally showed larger estimated richness than memory ones.

Both subsets, CD45RA+ naive and CD45RA-negative memory, were split from the CD4+ cells. Specimen: memory CD4+ T cells sorted from blood. The sample's subset: CD45RA-negative fraction. This clonotype was sampled from a woman in her twenties or thirties in good health.

CDR3 nucleotide sequence: TGTGCCAGCAGCCCACTAGCGGGAGGCCACTACGAGCAGTACTTC. The encoded protein is CASSPLAGGHYEQYF. The chain is built from TRBV7-2 and TRBJ2-5; 12 nucleotides align to TRBD2. The J call may be incorrect, as the DNA end agrees better with TRBJ2-7. The germline V gene has CDR1 SGHTA and CDR2 FQGNSA. This CDR3 has 15 amino acids.